The 21 T cell receptor beta chains below all came from one sample that was sequenced in a study of shared clonotypes between healthy human individuals. Assay: immunoSEQ multiplex PCR; the TCRdb copy retains only in-frame clones and omits some. Of nearly 2 million clones listed, roughly 95% are singletons. Naive CD8 cells lacked CD45RO and underwent positive selection for CCR7, leaving out terminally differentiated effector memory CD45RA+ cells. The material sequenced was naive CD8+ T cells sorted from blood. All receptors come from a man aged 18 to 35 in good health.

The chain is built from TRBV28 and TRBJ1-4, with 8 nucleotides matching TRBD1. The germline CDR1 and CDR2 sequences are MDHEN and SYDVKM. Trimming took 6 bases from V and 6 from J; bases not matched to a gene: 9. This CDR3 is 15 amino acids long. The CDR3 coding sequence is TGTGCCAGCAGATTACTCTGGGGACAGGATGAAAAACTGTTTTTT. Amino acids: CASRLLWGQDEKLFF. Complete variable domain (other parts from reference TRBV28 and TRBJ1-4): DVKVTQSSRYLVKRTGEKVFLECVQDMDHENMFWYRQDPGLGLRLIYFSYDVKMKEKGDIPEGYSVSREKKERFSLILESASTNQTSMYLCASRLLWGQDEKLFFGSGTQLSVL.

On this clone itself: Other DNA sequences in the same sample also yield this CDR3. The rearrangement uses TRBV6-6 and TRBJ2-7, with 9 bases that match TRBD1. CDR3 size: 15 residues. Germline CDR1 and CDR2: MNHNY and SVGAGI (reference sequence). The junction had 4 bases not matched to a gene; V was cut back by 0 bases and J by 4 bases. In nucleotides, the CDR3 is TGTGCCAGCAGTTACTCGGGGACAGGGATTTACGAGCAGTACTTC. Protein: CASSYSGTGIYEQYF.

This chain links TRBV7-2 with TRBJ1-1; D unclear. Per the germline V gene, CDR1 is SGHTA and CDR2 is FQGNSA. V was trimmed by 4 bases and J by 1 base, leaving 10 bases between them. The CDR3 is made up of 14 amino acids. In DNA form, the CDR3 reads TGTGCCAGCAGCTCTGTGGCGGGGAACACTGAAGCTTTCTTT. Translated, it gives CASSSVAGNTEAFF. Complete variable domain (other parts from reference TRBV7-2 and TRBJ1-1): GAGVSQSPSNKVTEKGKDVELRCDPISGHTALYWYRQSLGQGLEFLIYFQGNSAPDKSGLPSDRFSAERTGGSVSTLTIQRTQQEDSAVYLCASSSVAGNTEAFFGQGTRLTVV.

This rearrangement joins TRBV9 to TRBJ1-3; D unresolved. The V end lost 3 bases, the J end lost 3 bases, and 13 bases lay between the germline ends. Germline values: CDR1 SGDLS, CDR2 YYNGEE. CDR3 length equals 15 residues. As DNA, the CDR3 is TGTGCCAGCAGCGATGGAGGCTTTAGTGGAAACACCATATATTTT. It translates to CASSDGGFSGNTIYF.

The chain joins TRBV7-9 to TRBJ1-6; no definite D call. This CDR3 comprises 13 residues. The germline V gene encodes CDR1 SEHNR and CDR2 FQNEAQ (reference sequence). Trimming shortened V by 5 bases and J by 12 bases, and 14 bases separated the two germline ends. The CDR3 region is CASSAPETGPLHF. The CDR3, as DNA: TGTGCCAGCAGCGCCCCGGAAACTGGACCCCTCCACTTT.

The chain is built from TRBV27 and TRBJ1-6, with 11 bases lining up with TRBD1. Germline V CDR1 and CDR2: MNHEY, SMNVEV (reference sequence). Trimming took 10 bases from V and 3 from J; bases not matched to a gene: 14. This CDR3 is 18 amino acids long. The CDR3 region is CATNILPGQGDYNSPLHF. CDR3 bases: TGTGCCACCAACATCCTACCGGGACAGGGGGACTATAATTCACCCCTCCACTTT.

The chain recombines TRBV5-6 with TRBJ1-1; no firm D call. Trimming shortened V by 0 bases and J by 0 bases, and 6 bases separated the two germline ends. This CDR3 spans 14 amino acids. Germline CDR1 SGHDT, CDR2 YYEEEE. CDR3 nucleotides: TGTGCCAGCAGCTTGGACAGCCTGAACACTGAAGCTTTCTTT. It codes for CASSLDSLNTEAFF.

The chain couples TRBV7-9 to TRBJ1-1; 11 bases fit TRBD1. With V trimmed by 6 bases and J by 2 bases, 8 bases remained unmatched. Germline CDR1 SEHNR, CDR2 FQNEAQ (reference sequence). The CDR3 consists of 16 residues. CDR3 sequence reads: CASRSGQGAENTEAFF. Here the CDR3 DNA reads TGTGCCAGCAGATCTGGACAGGGGGCCGAAAACACTGAAGCTTTCTTT.

The chain links TRBV6-5 to TRBJ1-2, with D hard to call. Germline V gene data show CDR1 as MNHEY and CDR2 as SVGAGI. The CDR3 length is 14 residues. Trimming stripped 2 bases from V and 3 bases from J, with 10 bases between. The CDR3 region is CASSYGVYDYGYTF. CDR3 sequence (DNA): TGTGCCAGCAGTTACGGGGTGTACGACTATGGCTACACCTTC.

The rearrangement links TRBV27 to TRBJ2-7, with D possibly being TRBD2 (5 bases). CDR1 is MNHEY and CDR2 is SMNVEV in the germline V gene (reference sequence). V was pared by 2 bases and J by 2 bases, with 7 bases between. The length of the CDR3 is 13 residues. The CDR3 loop is CASSLKAAYEQYF. CDR3 coding DNA: TGTGCCAGCAGTTTAAAAGCGGCCTACGAGCAGTACTTC.

On this clone: The sample carries other DNA sequences with the same CDR3. The chain is built from TRBV4-3 and TRBJ2-7; 9 bases align to TRBD2. The CDR3 totals 17 residues. The V gene end was trimmed by 0 bases and the J gene end by 1 base; junction bases not matched to a gene: 7. Germline values: CDR1 LGHNA, CDR2 YSLEER. The CDR3 DNA reads TGCGCCAGCAGCCAAGATTTAGGCCTAGCGGGATCCTACGAGCAGTACTTC. Amino acid sequence: CASSQDLGLAGSYEQYF.

The chain uses TRBV6-1 and TRBJ2-7; maybe TRBD2 (7 bases). V was cut by 1 base and J by 0 bases, with 13 bases left in between. Per germline, CDR1 MNHNS and CDR2 SASEGT. The CDR3 runs 16 residues. This CDR3 is CASSEVGGGYSYEQYF. The CDR3 bases are TGTGCCAGCAGTGAAGTGGGGGGGGGCTACTCCTACGAGCAGTACTTC.

The chain links TRBV10-1 to TRBJ2-7; 14 nucleotides match TRBD2. The CDR3 is made up of 16 amino acids. The germline CDR1 and CDR2 sequences are WNHNN and SYGVQD (reference sequence). J lost 4 bases, V lost 2 bases, and 4 bases had no gene match. CDR3 residues: CASSEEGLAGVYEQYF. The DNA for the CDR3 is TGCGCCAGCAGTGAGGAGGGACTAGCGGGAGTGTACGAGCAGTACTTC.

V and J are TRBV5-6 and TRBJ2-3, with 16 bases identical to TRBD2. From germline, CDR1 is SGHDT and CDR2 YYEEEE. This CDR3 comprises 18 residues. J lost 2 bases, V lost 4 bases, and 7 bases had no gene match. CDR3 region: CASSPRGTSGRATDTQYF. Here the CDR3 DNA reads TGTGCCAGCAGCCCCCGAGGGACTAGCGGGAGGGCCACAGATACGCAGTATTTT.

V and J are TRBV25-1 and TRBJ2-1; 14 bases are shared with TRBD2. Germline V gives CDR1 MGHDK, CDR2 SYGVNS. The CDR3 contains 16 residues. V was clipped by 9 bases and J by 0 bases; unmatched bases: 4. The CDR3 DNA reads as TGTGCCAGTGGGACTAGCGGGGGACTCTCCTACAATGAGCAGTTCTTC. This translates into CASGTSGGLSYNEQFF.

The chain joins TRBV4-1 to TRBJ1-5; possibly TRBD1 for D (5 bases). V lost 0 bases to trimming and J lost 3 bases, with 9 bases between them. The V gene's germline CDR1 is MGHRA and CDR2 YSYEKL. This CDR3 has 15 amino acids. CDR3 nucleotides: TGCGCCAGCAGCCAAGAAGGGGTTTTCAATCAGCCCCAGCATTTT. Protein: CASSQEGVFNQPQHF.

V and J are TRBV2 and TRBJ1-2; TRBD1 is a possible D gene (5 bases). V was cut by 0 bases and J by 6 bases, with 11 bases left in between. Germline lookup yields CDR1 SNHLY and CDR2 FYNNEI. The CDR3 has 14 amino acids. This CDR3 is CASSEAQGIDGYTF. In DNA, the CDR3 is TGTGCCAGCAGTGAAGCTCAGGGAATTGATGGCTACACCTTC.

This clone was seen only once. The chain employs TRBV13 and TRBJ1-2; a possible D gene is TRBD1 (5 bases). Trimming removed 4 bases from V and 4 bases from J, with 16 bases in between. Germline CDR1 and CDR2: PRHDT and FYEKMQ (reference sequence). The CDR3 is 15 amino acids. CDR3 residues: CASSSGGGRAYGYTF. The CDR3, as DNA: TGTGCCAGCAGCTCGGGGGGAGGGCGGGCCTATGGCTACACCTTC. Complete variable domain (other parts from reference TRBV13 and TRBJ1-2): AAGVIQSPRHLIKEKRETATLKCYPIPRHDTVYWYQQGPGQDPQFLISFYEKMQSDKGSIPDRFSAQQFSDYHSELNMSSLELGDSALYFCASSSGGGRAYGYTFGSGTRLTVV.

The chain combines TRBV27 with TRBJ2-7, with D possibly being TRBD1 (6 bases). Trimming took off 6 bases at V and 5 bases at J, with 20 bases between the two ends. Germline lookup yields CDR1 MNHEY and CDR2 SMNVEV (reference sequence). This CDR3 comprises 15 residues. The CDR3 DNA is TGTGCCAGCAGCCTTAACAGGGTTGGACCTAACGAGCAGTACTTC. As protein: CASSLNRVGPNEQYF.

The rearrangement joins TRBV4-1 to TRBJ2-7; 12 positions match TRBD2. V trimming: 4 bases; J trimming: 4 bases; junction bases outside the gene matches: 2. The CDR3 is made up of 14 amino acids. The germline CDR1 and CDR2 sequences are MGHRA and YSYEKL. The CDR3 nucleotides are TGCGCCAGCAGCCTAGGGACTAGCGGGTACGAGCAGTACTTC. This gives the protein CASSLGTSGYEQYF.

The chain employs TRBV6-1 and TRBJ2-7; D is unclear. The CDR3 extends over 15 amino acids. Germline V lookup: CDR1 MNHNS, CDR2 SASEGT. V was clipped by 0 bases and J by 1 base, with 10 bases between them. The CDR3 sequence is CASSEAQSGSYEQYF. The CDR3 nucleotides are TGTGCCAGCAGTGAAGCGCAATCAGGTTCCTACGAGCAGTACTTC.